The present entry profiles one T cell receptor (beta chain) with its context. Its antigen is still unknown. Trimming stripped 5 bases from V and 1 base from J, with 17 bases between. The germline CDR1 and CDR2 sequences are GTSNPN and SVGIG (reference sequence). The CDR3 is made up of 15 amino acids. The entry originates in a study of immune evolution from preneoplasia to lung adenocarcinoma. Whole-study results and caveats: Normal lung had highest clonality; later lesions appeared denser, more diverse. From normal lung to invasive adenocarcinoma, top clone frequencies appeared to decrease.

Libraries were prepared by immunoSEQ multiplex PCR; TCRdb keeps only in-frame clonotypes and omits some of them. The sample comprises 10,000 to 12,000 clones, approximately 80% of which are singletons, and roughly 3% rests with the top ten. J is TRBJ1-1 and V is TRBV30; D perhaps matches TRBD1 (5 bases). The sequencing input was FFPE minimally invasive lung adenocarcinoma tissue. This clonotype was obtained from a person between 65 and 80 years old with lung adenocarcinoma. This CDR3 is CAWYPTGRKNTEAFF. CDR3 bases: TGTGCCTGGTATCCTACAGGACGTAAGAACACTGAAGCTTTCTTT.